These T cell receptor beta chains were read from a single sample in a study of technical replicates of blood from four donors. Clones were read by immunoSEQ multiplex PCR, and TCRdb kept only the in-frame ones, dropping some. Among tens of thousands of clones, about 95% were seen once, and the ten largest hold about 0.26%. Material: T cells isolated from PBMCs. The source is a human donor in good health. Each CDR3 is given with its conserved first and last residue. The D gene is left open where the match is weak. Not all rows give a size; the values are once, few, many and, for expanded clones, a class.

V	J	size	D	CDR3	DNA
TRBV9	TRBJ1-1	NA	NA	CASSATSEVYTEAFF	TGTGCCAGCAGCGCGACCTCGGAGGTTTACACTGAAGCTTTCTTT
TRBV7-2	TRBJ2-1	NA	TRBD1	CAGSGGSYNEQFF	TGTGCCGGATCAGGGGGCTCCTACAATGAGCAGTTCTTC
TRBV7-9	TRBJ2-1	NA	TRBD2	CASSLTSGGADEQFF	TGTGCCAGCAGCCTAACTAGCGGGGGGGCCGATGAGCAGTTCTTC
TRBV6-6	TRBJ1-1	NA	NA	CASSYSEGYTEAFF	TGTGCCAGCAGTTACTCGGAGGGTTACACTGAAGCTTTCTTT
TRBV4-1	TRBJ2-1	NA	NA	CASSQRTQGNEQFF	TGCGCCAGCAGCCAACGAACCCAGGGTAATGAGCAGTTCTTC
TRBV7-2	TRBJ2-6	NA	TRBD1	CADQRDRGWAGANVLTF	TGTGCCGATCAAAGGGACAGGGGGTGGGCTGGGGCCAACGTCCTGACTTTC
TRBV14	TRBJ2-7	NA	NA	CASSQDLSYEQYF	TGTGCCAGCAGCCAAGATCTCTCCTACGAGCAGTACTTC
TRBV7-9	TRBJ1-2	NA	TRBD1	CASSGRGTGVYGYTF	TGTGCCAGCAGCGGCCGAGGGACAGGGGTGTACGGCTACACCTTC
TRBV5-4	TRBJ1-2	once	NA	CASSLGSGEGGYTF	TGTGCCAGCAGCTTGGGGTCAGGGGAGGGCGGCTACACCTTC
TRBV19	TRBJ1-5	once	TRBD1	CASNPRDRDNQPQHF	TGTGCCAGTAACCCTAGAGACAGGGATAATCAGCCCCAGCATTTT
TRBV4-2	TRBJ2-3	NA	TRBD2	CASSQVLGGTQYF	TGTGCCAGCAGCCAAGTCCTGGGGGGGACGCAGTATTTT
TRBV2	TRBJ1-4	NA	NA	CASSDRTGGNEKLFF	TGTGCCAGCAGTGATAGGACTGGGGGCAATGAAAAACTGTTTTTT
TRBV6-5	TRBJ1-3	NA	NA	CASSYSGRARDTIYF	TGTGCCAGCAGTTACTCGGGCAGGGCGAGAGACACCATATATTTT
TRBV12-5	TRBJ1-3	NA	TRBD1	CASGLVRTGELSGNTIYF	TGTGCTAGTGGTTTGGTACGGACAGGTGAACTCTCTGGAAACACCATATATTTT
TRBV10-1	TRBJ1-2	once	NA	CASSESAGADYGYTF	TGCGCCAGCAGTGAGTCCGCGGGGGCCGACTATGGCTACACCTTC
TRBV10-2	TRBJ2-5	NA	NA	CATAGWTERETQYF	TGCGCCACCGCGGGGTGGACGGAGCGAGAGACCCAGTACTTC
TRBV7-2	TRBJ2-5	NA	TRBD2	CASSLWASGEETQYF	TGTGCCAGCAGCTTATGGGCTAGCGGTGAAGAGACCCAGTACTTC
TRBV5-1	TRBJ2-1	NA	TRBD1	CASSPGQGQVHEQFF	TGCGCCAGCAGCCCCGGACAGGGCCAAGTACATGAGCAGTTCTTC
TRBV7-9	TRBJ1-4	few	NA	CASSLEDQLFF	TGTGCCAGCAGCTTGGAGGACCAACTGTTTTTT
TRBV28	TRBJ2-7	NA	NA	CASSLPGPYEQYF	TGTGCCAGCAGTTTGCCAGGGCCCTACGAGCAGTACTTC
TRBV6-6	TRBJ2-3	NA	TRBD2	CASRGLAGIDTQYF	TGTGCCAGCAGGGGACTAGCGGGGATAGATACGCAGTATTTT
TRBV28	TRBJ2-7	NA	TRBD2	CASEGKYTGEGSYEQYF	TGTGCCAGTGAGGGAAAGTACACCGGGGAGGGGTCCTACGAGCAGTACTTC
TRBV7-6	TRBJ2-7	NA	NA	CASSADYSIGSYEQYF	TGTGCCAGCAGCGCAGATTATAGTATCGGGAGCTACGAGCAGTACTTC
TRBV2	TRBJ2-3	NA	NA	CASSLSGTDTQYF	TGTGCCAGCAGTCTAAGTGGCACAGATACGCAGTATTTT
TRBV7-8	TRBJ2-3	NA	TRBD2	CASRPGTSGRRSTQYF	TGTGCCAGCAGACCCGGGACTAGCGGGAGACGTAGTACGCAGTATTTT
TRBV23-1	TRBJ2-7	NA	TRBD2	CASSHLSGSCSYEQYF	TGCGCCAGCAGTCACCTTAGCGGGAGTTGCTCCTACGAGCAGTACTTC
TRBV2	TRBJ1-2	NA	NA	CASTNRAHGYTF	TGTGCCAGCACCAACAGGGCCCATGGCTACACCTTC
TRBV5-1	TRBJ2-1	once	TRBD2	CASSLYVAGGANEQFF	TGCGCCAGCAGCCTTTACGTAGCCGGGGGGGCCAATGAGCAGTTCTTC
TRBV5-4	TRBJ2-5	NA	NA	CASSPGLETQYF	TGTGCCAGCAGTCCGGGACTAGAGACCCAGTACTTC
TRBV7-9	TRBJ1-1	NA	TRBD1	CASSAGQRNTEAFF	TGTGCCAGCAGCGCGGGACAGAGGAACACTGAAGCTTTCTTT
TRBV7-8	TRBJ1-1	NA	TRBD1	CASSFRDRGLNTEAFF	TGTGCCAGCAGCTTCCGGGACAGGGGGTTAAACACTGAAGCTTTCTTT
TRBV30	TRBJ2-7	NA	NA	CAWSQAHEQYF	TGTGCCTGGAGCCAAGCCCACGAGCAGTACTTC
TRBV11-2	TRBJ2-5	NA	NA	CASSLGGNPSRETQYF	TGTGCCAGCAGCTTGGGGGGAAACCCAAGTCGAGAGACCCAGTACTTC
TRBV7-9	TRBJ2-5	NA	TRBD2	CASSPSGGETQYF	TGTGCCAGCAGCCCTAGCGGGGGAGAGACCCAGTACTTC
TRBV28	TRBJ1-5	NA	NA	CASSLWRINQPQHF	TGTGCCAGCAGTTTATGGCGGATCAATCAGCCCCAGCATTTT
TRBV5-1	TRBJ1-1	NA	NA	CASSPGRETEAFF	TGCGCCAGCAGCCCGGGGAGGGAAACCGAAGCTTTCTTT
TRBV7-9	TRBJ2-5	NA	TRBD1	CASSPGTELQETQYF	TGTGCCAGCAGCCCGGGGACAGAACTCCAAGAGACCCAGTACTTC
TRBV7-2	TRBJ1-2	NA	NA	CASSFKPDFYGYTF	TGTGCCAGCAGCTTTAAGCCTGATTTCTATGGCTACACCTTC
TRBV7-9	TRBJ2-7	once	TRBD1	CASSSTTTPGQRTSYEQYF	TGTGCCAGCAGCTCTACTACTACTCCGGGACAGAGAACCTCCTACGAGCAGTACTTC
TRBV19	TRBJ2-5	NA	NA	CASSINGGQETQYF	TGTGCCAGTAGTATAAATGGGGGGCAAGAGACCCAGTACTTC
TRBV29-1	TRBJ1-3	NA	NA	CSVQDNSGNTIYF	TGCAGCGTTCAGGACAACTCTGGAAACACCATATATTTT
TRBV27	TRBJ1-4	NA	TRBD1	CASSTNRGSREKLFF	TGTGCCAGCAGTACCAACAGGGGGTCTCGGGAAAAACTGTTTTTT